This record covers a single T cell receptor beta chain. Its binding antigen is unknown. Per-base quality was not reported, and no clone a single base away is much larger than it. This specimen comes from a study of T cell responses to AZD1222 COVID-19 vaccine (dated by TCRdb to the early 2020s). For the study in its entirety: TCR sequencing covered more than 230 trial participants: 200 to 220 given two doses of AZD1222 and 26 given two doses of MenACWY control vaccine. Trial participants were enrolled by age into 18-55, 56-69 and 70-plus year subgroups, with approximately 150, 30 and 60 TCR-sequenced participants respectively.

CDR1 and CDR2, looked up from the germline V gene, are KGHSH and LQKENI. From the cysteine up to the phenylalanine, the CDR3 has a length of 15 residues. Of all the DNA, just the CDR3 is kept, 45 bases in frame from base 1. V is cut by 0 bases and J by 5 bases, and the space between the germline ends is 11 bases. The CDR3 regions of human TCRbeta chains were analyzed by immunosequencing. The original pipeline was this. TCRs in the repertoires were matched against a reference library of SARS-CoV-2-specific TCRs that had been generated with the MIRA antigen-specificity platform. Breadth was defined as the fraction of unique TCRs that were SARS-CoV-2-associated, and depth was defined as the fraction of total T cells that were SARS-CoV-2-associated. Using the MIRA data, every spike-specific TCR was mapped to the spike region that the TCR reacted to and assigned to either a CD4 or a CD8 class. Log10-transformed breadth and depth values were compared by one-way ANOVA with Sidak's multiple comparisons tests. Here the immuneACCESS table is served through TCRdb, limited to in-frame sequences with V and J called. Missing clones are a known gap in these copies; in checked studies unresolved V genes cover under half, and the rest lacks a known reason. The DNA gave D and trimming, while V, J and clone size come from that table. A total of about 160,000 clones appear in this sample, roughly 94% of them only once. Of the sample, 5.1% falls within the top ten clones.

The sample's time point label is to be understood as: about 28 days (+/-7) after the second vaccine dose. AZD1222 recipients given second doses at about 4 weeks or at about 12 weeks were pooled, since spike-specific TCR depth and breadth were not found to differ between the two schedules. Samples from vaccinated people were obtained from the UK trials COV001 and COV002, which included a single-blind randomized controlled phase 2/3 trial of AZD1222 (ChAdOx1 nCoV-19) in healthy adults. Trial participant PBMC samples were collected at day 0 and day 28 after the second dose for TCRbeta chain sequencing. Study-wide findings and limitations: In the small 56-69-year group, the increase in depth fell short of significance, most likely because of low power. A significant rise in spike-specific TCR breadth and depth was observed after two AZD1222 doses relative to day 0 and relative to MenACWY recipients. Reportedly, close to half of the unique spike-specific TCRs recognized epitopes lying outside the regions that are mutated in the B.1.351 and B.1.1.7 variants. The whole spike protein was spanned by vaccine-associated CD4 TCRs, and dominant responses were seen in regions 160-218 and 743-854. Most participants were white British and females outnumbered males, and the authors suggested that clonal diversity may have been underestimated. Because no samples from the day 14 peak response were available, repertoires could be characterized only after the peak T cell response. Conclusions about previously exposed vaccinees are limited because only a handful of AZD1222 recipients were SARS-CoV-2 seropositive at baseline.

Sample: peripheral blood, taken 28 days after the second AZD1222 dose. The rearranged segments are TRBV18 and TRBJ2-1, and the D gene may be TRBD2, 6 bases matching. This TCR was recovered from an adult who received the AZD1222 COVID-19 vaccine. At the DNA level, the sequence is TGTGCCAGCTCACCACCTTGGACTAACCACAATGAGCAGTTCTTC. Its translation is CASSPPWTNHNEQFF.